The clone carrying this T cell receptor beta chain was seen many times. Its antigen is as yet unknown. These data originate in a study of T cells in Graves' hyperthyroidism and ophthalmopathy. General study points: Blood shared most expanded thyroid clonotypes above 0.001.

CDR3 size: 16 residues. Germline CDR1 MDHEN, CDR2 SYDVKM. Germline trimming cut 4 bases from V and 8 bases from J; bases unmatched to any gene: 6. The TCR beta CDR3 regions underwent amplification using RNA transcripts as the source. The TCR CDR3 first-round RT-PCR relied on the HTBI primer set. In TCRdb, the multiplex PCR reads were re-called with MiXCR into one record per CDR3 protein. Here the sample spans roughly 500,000 distinct CDR3 sequences, around 16% being singletons. The chain joins TRBV28 to TRBJ2-1; 15 bases agree with TRBD2. The sequence was collected from a young woman with Graves' ophthalmopathy. Sequenced sample: blood. CDR3 sequence (DNA): TGTGCCAGCAGTTCCGGACTAGCGGGAGGGCCTGATGAGCAGTTCTTC. Encoded protein: CASSSGLAGGPDEQFF.